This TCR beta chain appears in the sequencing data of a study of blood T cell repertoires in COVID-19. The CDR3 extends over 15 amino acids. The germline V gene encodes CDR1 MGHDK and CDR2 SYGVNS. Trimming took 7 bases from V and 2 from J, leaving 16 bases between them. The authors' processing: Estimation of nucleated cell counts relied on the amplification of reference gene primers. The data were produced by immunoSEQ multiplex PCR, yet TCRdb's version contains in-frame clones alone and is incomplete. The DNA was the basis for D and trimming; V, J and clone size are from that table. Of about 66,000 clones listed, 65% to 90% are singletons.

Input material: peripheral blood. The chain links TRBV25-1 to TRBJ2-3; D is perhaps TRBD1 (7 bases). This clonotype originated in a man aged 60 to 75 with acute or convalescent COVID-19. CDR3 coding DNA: TGTGCCAGCACAACCAGGGGGGACAACACAGATACGCAGTATTTT. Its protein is CASTTRGDNTDTQYF.